The 9 T cell receptor beta chains below were found in one sample sequenced in a study of blood T cell repertoires in COVID-19. Data came from immunoSEQ multiplex PCR; TCRdb stores just in-frame clones and leaves some out. The table lists approximately 380,000 clones, roughly 85% of them singletons. The sequenced sample was peripheral blood. The receptors originated from a woman aged 18-29 years with acute or convalescent COVID-19.

The chain carries TRBV11-3 and TRBJ1-4; TRBD1 aligns across 7 bases. Germline-derived CDR1 and CDR2 are SGHNT and YENEEA. This CDR3 is built from 13 residues. V shed 1 base and J 7 bases; nucleotides not matched to a gene: 0. This CDR3 is CASSLGQGEKLFF. The CDR3 nucleotides read TGTGCCAGCAGCTTAGGACAGGGTGAAAAACTGTTTTTT.

This clone was counted a single time. The chain has TRBV11-2 and TRBJ2-3; TRBD2 aligns across 8 bases. V lost 4 bases to trimming and J lost 7 bases; unmatched junction nucleotides: 13. There are 16 residues in the CDR3. The germline CDR1 and CDR2 sequences are SGHAT and FQNNGV. The CDR3 sequence is CASSSQRGHKPYTQYF. The CDR3 nucleotides are TGTGCCAGCAGCTCCCAGCGGGGGCATAAACCCTATACGCAGTATTTT.

The V call is TRBV20-1, the J call TRBJ1-1, with a possible D match to TRBD1 (5 bases). This CDR3 region has 10 residues. Germline V gives CDR1 DFQATT, CDR2 SNEGSKA (reference sequence). V dropped 5 bases and J dropped 8 bases, with 9 bases sitting between them. CDR3 in amino acids: CSAVGGEAFF. Here the CDR3 DNA reads TGCAGTGCTGTTGGGGGGGAAGCTTTCTTT.

The chain joins TRBV7-3 to TRBJ2-1, with 14 bases fitting TRBD2. Trimming cost V 5 bases and J 4 bases; bases outside gene matches: 10. This CDR3 has 18 amino acids. Germline-derived CDR1 and CDR2 are SGHTA and FQGTGA. The CDR3 DNA reads TGTGCCAGCAGCCCAGGACTAGCGGGGGGCTCAAGATACAATGAGCAGTTCTTC. Protein: CASSPGLAGGSRYNEQFF.

CDR3 amino acids: CASSLLGQNGYTF. The DNA for the CDR3 is TGTGCCAGCAGTTTATTGGGACAGAATGGCTACACCTTC. The chain employs TRBV28 and TRBJ1-2; TRBD1 aligns across 7 bases. Germline CDR1 MDHEN, CDR2 SYDVKM. This CDR3 is 13 amino acids long. After removal of 1 base from V and 6 bases from J, the junction contained 2 bases not matched to a gene.

The CDR3 sequence: CASSFNRNSPLHF. CDR3 in DNA: TGTGCCAGCAGTTTTAATCGGAATTCACCCCTCCACTTT. The chain joins TRBV28 to TRBJ1-6; no definite D call. CDR3 size: 13 residues. V lost 3 bases and J 7 bases, leaving 7 bases between the germline ends. CDR1 and CDR2 from the germline V gene are MDHEN and SYDVKM.

Note on this clone: The sample contains more than one DNA sequence encoding this CDR3. The chain carries TRBV12-3 or TRBV12-4 and TRBJ1-5; D possibly corresponds to TRBD1 (5 bases). The CDR3 covers 13 residues. Deletions cut 6 bases from V and 4 bases from J, with 10 bases between. The CDR3 is CASSAGGNQPQHF. The CDR3 DNA reads as TGTGCCAGCAGCGCGGGGGGAAATCAGCCCCAGCATTTT.

This clone was counted ten times or more. The J gene is TRBJ2-7, the V gene TRBV13; 12 bases are a match to TRBD1. The J segment lost 6 bases and the V segment lost 4 bases, leaving 13 bases of the junction unmatched. The CDR3 extends over 17 amino acids. The germline gives CDR1 PRHDT, CDR2 FYEKMQ (reference sequence). CDR3 nucleotides: TGTGCCAGCAGCTCGGGACAGGGGGCCCCCCTAAAGGGCGAGCAGTACTTC. Residues: CASSSGQGAPLKGEQYF.

In its sample, this clone was seen a few times. V usage is TRBV4-1 and J usage is TRBJ2-7; D perhaps matches TRBD2 (6 bases). Germline-derived CDR1 and CDR2 are MGHRA and YSYEKL. Deletions cut 0 bases from V and 3 bases from J, with 12 bases between. The CDR3 is 15 residues long. CDR3 sequence reads: CASSQDLREVYEQYF. CDR3 coding DNA: TGCGCCAGCAGCCAAGATCTCAGGGAGGTCTACGAGCAGTACTTC.